The 3 T cell receptor beta chains listed next were all sequenced from one sample in a study of blood T cell repertoires in COVID-19 (TCRdb year 2020). Library generation was performed with the immunoSEQ multiplex PCR assay. TCRdb obtained this table from immuneACCESS and retained in-frame rearrangements with V and J assigned. These tables miss some clones; where compared with another copy, unresolved V genes account for less than half of the shortfall, and the remainder is unexplained. Within this sample are roughly 150,000 clones, with under 90% of them counted one time only. Jointly, the top ten make up roughly 2% of the sample. Source material: peripheral blood. These receptors originate from a woman older than 75 with acute or convalescent COVID-19.

This chain links TRBV7-8 with TRBJ2-2; the match to TRBD1 covers 12 bases. The germline V gene encodes CDR1 SGHVS and CDR2 FQNEAQ. The CDR3 totals 19 residues. V trimming: 4 bases; J trimming: 6 bases; junction bases outside the gene matches: 15. The DNA of the CDR3 is TGTGCCAGCAGCTCGCCGGGACAGGGGGCACCAATACGGTCCGGGGAGCTGTTTTTT. It yields the protein CASSSPGQGAPIRSGELFF.

The chain couples TRBV30 to TRBJ2-3, with 7 positions matching TRBD1. The junction had 1 base not matched to a gene; V was cut back by 4 bases and J by 3 bases. CDR3 length: 12 amino acids. CDR1 and CDR2 (germline): GTSNPN, SVGIG (reference sequence). The DNA for the CDR3 is TGTGCCTGGACGACAGGGACAGATACGCAGTATTTT. The encoded protein is CAWTTGTDTQYF. The full variable domain, in which reference TRBV30 and TRBJ2-3 provide the parts outside the CDR3, is SQTIHQWPATLVQPVGSPLSLECTVEGTSNPNLYWYRQAAGRGLQLLFYSVGIGQISSEVPQNLSASRPQDRQFILSSKKLLLSDSGFYLCAWTTGTDTQYFGPGTRLTVL.

The chain employs TRBV7-3 and TRBJ2-2, with 9 bases identical to TRBD1. The CDR3 is made up of 15 amino acids. CDR1 and CDR2 from the germline V gene are SGHTA and FQGTGA. J was trimmed by 5 bases and V by 1 base; bases with no gene match: 2. The CDR3 coding sequence is TGTGCCAGCAGCTTAATGGGGACAGGGACCGGGGAGCTGTTTTTT. As protein: CASSLMGTGTGELFF.